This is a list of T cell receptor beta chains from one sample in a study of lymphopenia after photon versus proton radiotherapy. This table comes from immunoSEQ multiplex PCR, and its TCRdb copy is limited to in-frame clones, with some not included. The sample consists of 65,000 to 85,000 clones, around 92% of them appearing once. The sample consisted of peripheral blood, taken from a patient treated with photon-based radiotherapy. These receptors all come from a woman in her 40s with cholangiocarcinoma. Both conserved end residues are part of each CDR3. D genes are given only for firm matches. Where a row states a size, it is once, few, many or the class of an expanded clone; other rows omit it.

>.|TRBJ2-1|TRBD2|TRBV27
CASTPSGNYNEQFF
TGTGCCAGCACCCCCAGCGGGAATTATAATGAGCAGTTCTTC
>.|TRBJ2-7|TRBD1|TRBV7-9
CASSKSEVQGAPEQYF
TGTGCCAGCAGCAAATCTGAGGTTCAGGGGGCACCCGAGCAGTACTTC
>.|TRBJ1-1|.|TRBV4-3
CASSQNGQIDTEAFF
TGCGCCAGCAGCCAAAATGGACAGATAGACACTGAAGCTTTCTTT
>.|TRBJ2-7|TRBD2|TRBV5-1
CASSSSGMGYEQYF
TGCGCCAGCAGCTCCAGCGGGATGGGGTACGAGCAGTACTTC
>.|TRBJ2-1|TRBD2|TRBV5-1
CASSFSGVKDEQFF
TGCGCCAGCAGTTTTAGCGGGGTAAAGGATGAGCAGTTCTTC
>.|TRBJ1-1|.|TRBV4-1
CASSRPTLNTEAFF
TGCGCCAGCAGCCGCCCGACACTGAACACTGAAGCTTTCTTT
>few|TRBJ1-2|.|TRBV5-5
CASSPDSGGYGYTF
TGTGCCAGCAGCCCAGACTCCGGCGGCTATGGCTACACCTTC
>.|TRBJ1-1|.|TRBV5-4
CASSIGQTNTEAFF
TGTGCCAGCAGCATAGGACAGACGAACACTGAAGCTTTCTTT
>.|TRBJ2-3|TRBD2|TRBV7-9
CASRLAGGADTQYF
TGTGCCAGCAGGCTAGCGGGAGGGGCAGATACGCAGTATTTT
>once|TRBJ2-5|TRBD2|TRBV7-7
CASSFGTKETQYF
TGTGCTAGCAGCTTTGGGACTAAGGAGACCCAGTACTTC
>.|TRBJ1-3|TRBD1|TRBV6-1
CASSVVRQGQPKIRNTIYF
TGTGCCAGCAGTGTGGTAAGACAGGGTCAACCCAAAATCCGGAACACCATATATTTT
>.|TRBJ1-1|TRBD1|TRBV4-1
CASSALGQSVGAFF
TGCGCCAGCAGCGCTTTGGGACAGTCGGTCGGAGCTTTCTTT
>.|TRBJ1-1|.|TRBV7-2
CASTEGGRTEAFF
TGTGCCAGCACGGAGGGAGGACGCACTGAAGCTTTCTTT
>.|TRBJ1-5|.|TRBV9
CASSVGGVNQPQHF
TGTGCCAGCAGCGTAGGAGGGGTCAATCAGCCCCAGCATTTT
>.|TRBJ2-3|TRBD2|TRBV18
CASSQPGLNADTQYF
TGTGCCAGCTCACAACCGGGACTAAATGCAGATACGCAGTATTTT
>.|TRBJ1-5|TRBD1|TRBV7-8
CASSPGTGVYQPQHF
TGTGCCAGCAGCCCCGGGACAGGGGTTTATCAGCCCCAGCATTTT
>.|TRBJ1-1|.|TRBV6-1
CASSKGGLEAFF
TGTGCCAGCAGCAAAGGGGGGCTTGAAGCTTTCTTT
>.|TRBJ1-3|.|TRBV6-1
CASSESGTGNTIYF
TGTGCCAGCAGTGAATCAGGGACTGGAAACACCATATATTTT
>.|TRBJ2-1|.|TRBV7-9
CASSSRSRTTGNEQFF
TGTGCCAGCAGCTCCCGATCGAGGACCACGGGAAATGAGCAGTTCTTC
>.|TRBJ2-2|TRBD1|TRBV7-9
CASSPGTGFTGELFF
TGTGCCAGCAGCCCCGGGACAGGGTTCACCGGGGAGCTGTTTTTT
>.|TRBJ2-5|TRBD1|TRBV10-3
CAISEGVGQGVEETQYF
TGTGCCATCAGTGAAGGAGTAGGGCAGGGGGTCGAAGAGACCCAGTACTTC
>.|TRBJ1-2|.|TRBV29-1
CSVAVADLAYGYTF
TGCAGCGTTGCGGTAGCTGACCTGGCCTATGGCTACACCTTC